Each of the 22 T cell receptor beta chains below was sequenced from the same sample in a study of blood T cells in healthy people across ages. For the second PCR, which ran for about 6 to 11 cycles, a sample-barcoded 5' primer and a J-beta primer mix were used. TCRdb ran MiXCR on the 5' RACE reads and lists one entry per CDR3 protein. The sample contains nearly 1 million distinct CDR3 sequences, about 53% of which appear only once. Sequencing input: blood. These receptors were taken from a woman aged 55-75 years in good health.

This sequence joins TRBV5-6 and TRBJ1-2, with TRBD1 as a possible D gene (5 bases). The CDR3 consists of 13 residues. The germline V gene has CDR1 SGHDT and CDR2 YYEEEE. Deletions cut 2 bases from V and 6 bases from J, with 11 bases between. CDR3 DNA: TGTGCCAGCAGCTTCTATGCGGGGGATGGCTACACCTTC. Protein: CASSFYAGDGYTF.

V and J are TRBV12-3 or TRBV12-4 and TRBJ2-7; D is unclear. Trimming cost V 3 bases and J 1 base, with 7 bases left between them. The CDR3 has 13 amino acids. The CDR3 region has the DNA TGTGCCAGCAGTTTCCACAGTTCCTACGAGCAGTACTTC. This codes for CASSFHSSYEQYF.

The CDR3 region is CASSPGLGLYNEQFF. The CDR3 DNA sequence: TGTGCCAGCAGCCCGGGACTAGGACTCTACAATGAGCAGTTCTTC. V is TRBV14 and J is TRBJ2-1; 8 nucleotides agree with TRBD2. The CDR3 is made up of 15 amino acids. Per germline, CDR1 SGHDN and CDR2 FVKESK. V lost 4 bases and J lost 3; bases outside the gene matches: 5.

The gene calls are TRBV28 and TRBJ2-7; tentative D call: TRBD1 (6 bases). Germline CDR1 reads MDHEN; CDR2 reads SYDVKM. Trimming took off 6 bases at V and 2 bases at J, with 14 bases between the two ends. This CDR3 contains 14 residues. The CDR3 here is CASREQGGTYEQYF. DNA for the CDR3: TGTGCCAGCAGAGAACAGGGTGGAACCTACGAGCAGTACTTC.

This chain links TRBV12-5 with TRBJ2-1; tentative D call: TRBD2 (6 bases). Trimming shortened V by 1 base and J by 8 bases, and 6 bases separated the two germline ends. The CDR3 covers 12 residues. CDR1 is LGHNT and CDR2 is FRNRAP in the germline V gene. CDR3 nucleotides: TGTGCTAGTGGTTTGGGGGGGGATGAGCAGTTCTTC. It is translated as CASGLGGDEQFF.

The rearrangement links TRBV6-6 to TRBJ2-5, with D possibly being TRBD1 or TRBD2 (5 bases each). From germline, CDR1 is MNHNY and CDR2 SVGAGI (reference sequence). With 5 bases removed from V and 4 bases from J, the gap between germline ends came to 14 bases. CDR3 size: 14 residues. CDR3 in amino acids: CASSPPGGLETQYF. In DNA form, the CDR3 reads TGTGCCAGCAGTCCCCCTGGGGGTTTAGAGACCCAGTACTTC.

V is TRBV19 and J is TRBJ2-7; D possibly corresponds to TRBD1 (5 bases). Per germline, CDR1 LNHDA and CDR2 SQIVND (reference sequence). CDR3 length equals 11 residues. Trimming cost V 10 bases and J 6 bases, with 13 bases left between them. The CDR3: CATKQASEQYF. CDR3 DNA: TGTGCCACCAAACAGGCGAGCGAGCAGTACTTC.

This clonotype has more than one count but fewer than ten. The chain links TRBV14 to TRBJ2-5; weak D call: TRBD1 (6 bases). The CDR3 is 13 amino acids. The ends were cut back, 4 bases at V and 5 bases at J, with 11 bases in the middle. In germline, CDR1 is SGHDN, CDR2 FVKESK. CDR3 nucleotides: TGTGCCAGCAGCCCAGGGGTTTCGGAGACCCAGTACTTC. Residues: CASSPGVSETQYF.

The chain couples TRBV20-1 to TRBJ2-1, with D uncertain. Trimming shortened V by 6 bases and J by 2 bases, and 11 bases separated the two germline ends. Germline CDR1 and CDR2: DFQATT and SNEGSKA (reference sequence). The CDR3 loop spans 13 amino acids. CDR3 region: CSAVGGPYNEQFF. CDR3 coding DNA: TGCAGTGCCGTGGGCGGACCCTACAATGAGCAGTTCTTC.

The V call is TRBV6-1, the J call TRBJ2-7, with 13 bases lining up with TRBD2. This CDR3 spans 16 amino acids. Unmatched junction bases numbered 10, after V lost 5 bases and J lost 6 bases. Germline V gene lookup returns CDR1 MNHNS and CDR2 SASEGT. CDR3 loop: CASSIGRTSGRLEQYF. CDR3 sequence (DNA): TGTGCCAGCAGTATCGGACGGACTAGCGGGAGACTCGAGCAGTACTTC.

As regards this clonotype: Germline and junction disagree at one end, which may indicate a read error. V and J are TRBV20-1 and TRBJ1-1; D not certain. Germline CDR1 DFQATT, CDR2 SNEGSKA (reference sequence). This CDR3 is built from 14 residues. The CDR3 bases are TGCAGCGCTATAACCCCCCCCATGAACACTGAAGCTTTCTTT. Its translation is CSAITPPMNTEAFF.

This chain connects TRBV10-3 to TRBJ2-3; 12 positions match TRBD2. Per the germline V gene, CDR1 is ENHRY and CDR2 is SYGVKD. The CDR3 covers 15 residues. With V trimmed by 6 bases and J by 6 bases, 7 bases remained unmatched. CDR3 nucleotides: TGTGCCATCAGGGCCGGGACTAGCGGGTCGGATACGCAGTATTTT. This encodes CAIRAGTSGSDTQYF.

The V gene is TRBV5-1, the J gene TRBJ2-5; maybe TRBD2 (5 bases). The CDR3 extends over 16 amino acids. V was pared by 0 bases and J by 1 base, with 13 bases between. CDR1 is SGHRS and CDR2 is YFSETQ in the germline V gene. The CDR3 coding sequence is TGCGCCAGCAGCTTGGTAGGACTGGACCTCCAAGAGACCCAGTACTTC. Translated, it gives CASSLVGLDLQETQYF.

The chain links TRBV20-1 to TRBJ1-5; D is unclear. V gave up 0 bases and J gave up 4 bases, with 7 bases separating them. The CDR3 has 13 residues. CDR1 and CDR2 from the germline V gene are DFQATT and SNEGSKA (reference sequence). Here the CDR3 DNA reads TGCAGTGCTAGAGATTCTGAGAATCAGCCCCAGCATTTT. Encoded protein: CSARDSENQPQHF.

The CDR3 loop reads CASSDQGPDTQYF. For the CDR3, the DNA is TGCGCCAGCAGCGATCAGGGGCCAGATACGCAGTATTTT. This chain joins TRBV5-1 and TRBJ2-3; maybe TRBD1 (6 bases). The CDR3 consists of 13 residues. V lost 4 bases and J lost 4, with 10 bases in between. From germline, CDR1 is SGHRS and CDR2 YFSETQ.

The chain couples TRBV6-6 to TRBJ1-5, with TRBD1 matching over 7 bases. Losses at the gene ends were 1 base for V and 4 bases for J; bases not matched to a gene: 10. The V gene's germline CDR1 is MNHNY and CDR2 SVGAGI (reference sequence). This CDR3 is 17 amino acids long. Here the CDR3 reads CASSYYRGGLENQPQHF. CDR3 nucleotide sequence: TGTGCCAGCAGTTACTACAGGGGAGGGTTGGAAAATCAGCCCCAGCATTTT.

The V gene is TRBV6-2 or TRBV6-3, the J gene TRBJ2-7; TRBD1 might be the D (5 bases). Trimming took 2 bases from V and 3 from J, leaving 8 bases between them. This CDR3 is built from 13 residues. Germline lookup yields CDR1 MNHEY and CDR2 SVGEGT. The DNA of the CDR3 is TGTGCCAGCAGTTACGACAGACTCTACGAGCAGTACTTC. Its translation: CASSYDRLYEQYF.

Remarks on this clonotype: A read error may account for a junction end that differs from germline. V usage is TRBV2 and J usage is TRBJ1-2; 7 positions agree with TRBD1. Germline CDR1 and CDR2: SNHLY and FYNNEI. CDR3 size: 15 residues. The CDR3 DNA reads TGTGCCGGCAGTGATCGTTCGACAGGGTTATATGGCTACACCTTC. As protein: CAGSDRSTGLYGYTF. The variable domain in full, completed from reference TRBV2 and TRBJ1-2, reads EPEVTQTPSHQVTQMGQEVILRCVPISNHLYFYWYRQILGQKVEFLVSFYNNEISEKSEIFDDQFSVERPDGSNFTLKIRSTKLEDSAMYFCAGSDRSTGLYGYTFGSGTRLTVV.

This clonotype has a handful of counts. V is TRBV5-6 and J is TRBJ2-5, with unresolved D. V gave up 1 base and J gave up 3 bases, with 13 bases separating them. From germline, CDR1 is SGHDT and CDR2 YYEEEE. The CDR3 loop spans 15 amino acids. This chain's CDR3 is CASSLLSSAKETQYF. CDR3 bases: TGTGCCAGCAGCTTGTTATCAAGCGCCAAAGAGACCCAGTACTTC.

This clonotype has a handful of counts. The CDR3 loop reads CASSLLRSTDTQYF. The CDR3 nucleotides read TGTGCCAGCAGCTTGCTCCGGAGCACAGATACGCAGTATTTT. The rearrangement joins TRBV5-6 to TRBJ2-3; D is ambiguous. The CDR3 is 14 amino acids. Trimming pared 1 base from V and 0 bases from J, leaving 6 bases between. Per the germline V gene, CDR1 is SGHDT and CDR2 is YYEEEE.

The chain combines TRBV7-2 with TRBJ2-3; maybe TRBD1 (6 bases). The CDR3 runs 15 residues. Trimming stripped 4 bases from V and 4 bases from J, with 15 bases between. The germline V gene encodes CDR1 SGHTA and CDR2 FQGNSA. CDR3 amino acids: CASSSDRFGADTQYF. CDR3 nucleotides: TGTGCCAGCAGCTCAGACAGGTTTGGCGCAGATACGCAGTATTTT.

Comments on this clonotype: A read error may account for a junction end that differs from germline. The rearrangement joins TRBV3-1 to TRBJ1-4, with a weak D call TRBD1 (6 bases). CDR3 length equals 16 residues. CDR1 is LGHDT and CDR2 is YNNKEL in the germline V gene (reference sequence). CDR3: CASSQKRQATSEKLFF. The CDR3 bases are TGTGCCAGCAGCCAGAAAAGACAGGCAACTAGTGAAAAACTGTTTTTT.